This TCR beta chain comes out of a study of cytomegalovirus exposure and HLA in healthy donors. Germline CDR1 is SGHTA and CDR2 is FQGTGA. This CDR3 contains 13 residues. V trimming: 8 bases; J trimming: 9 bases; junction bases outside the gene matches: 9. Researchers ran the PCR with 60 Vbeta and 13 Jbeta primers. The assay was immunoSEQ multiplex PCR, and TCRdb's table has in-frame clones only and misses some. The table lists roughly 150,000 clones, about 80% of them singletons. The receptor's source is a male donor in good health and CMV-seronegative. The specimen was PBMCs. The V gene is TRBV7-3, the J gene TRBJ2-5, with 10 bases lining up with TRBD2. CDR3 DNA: TGTGCCAGCGGGGTAGCGGGGGGACTGGCCCAGTACTTC. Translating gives CASGVAGGLAQYF.